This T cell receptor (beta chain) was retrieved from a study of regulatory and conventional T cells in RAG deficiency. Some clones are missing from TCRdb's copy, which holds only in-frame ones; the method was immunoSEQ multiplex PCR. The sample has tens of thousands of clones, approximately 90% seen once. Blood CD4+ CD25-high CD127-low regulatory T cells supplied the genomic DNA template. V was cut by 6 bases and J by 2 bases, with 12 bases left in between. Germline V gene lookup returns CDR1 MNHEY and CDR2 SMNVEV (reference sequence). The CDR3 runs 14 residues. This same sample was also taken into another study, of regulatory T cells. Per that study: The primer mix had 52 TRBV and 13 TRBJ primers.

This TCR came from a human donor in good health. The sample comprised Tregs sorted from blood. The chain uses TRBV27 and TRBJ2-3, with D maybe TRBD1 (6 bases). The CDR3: CASRITGFTDTQYF. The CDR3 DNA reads TGTGCCAGCAGAATCACAGGGTTCACAGATACGCAGTATTTT.